The TCR beta chain described here comes from a study of blood T cell repertoires in COVID-19. The germline CDR1 and CDR2 sequences are SGHRS and YFSETQ. This CDR3 region has 15 residues. Trimming pared 0 bases from V and 2 bases from J, leaving 12 bases between. Only in-frame clones appear in the TCRdb table, and some are missing; sequencing was by immunoSEQ multiplex PCR. The sample contains some 100,000 clones, 80% to 90% of which appear only once. This sequence originates from a woman in her 70s with acute or convalescent COVID-19. Sequencing was done on a sample of peripheral blood. The chain recombines TRBV5-1 with TRBJ2-7, with a tentative D call TRBD1 (6 bases). The CDR3 loop reads CASSLGQASTYEQYF. As DNA, the CDR3 is TGCGCCAGCAGCTTGGGACAGGCTTCTACCTACGAGCAGTACTTC. Variable domain in full (rest from reference TRBV5-1 and TRBJ2-7): KAGVTQTPRYLIKTRGQQVTLSCSPISGHRSVSWYQQTPGQGLQFLFEYFSETQRNKGNFPGRFSGRQFSNSRSEMNVSTLELGDSALYLCASSLGQASTYEQYFGPGTRLTVT.